What follows describes a single T cell receptor beta chain. What it binds is not known. The data belong to a study of identical twins. CDR1 and CDR2 (germline): MNHNS, SASEGT. The V gene lost 4 bases and the J gene lost 4 bases, with 13 bases spanning the gap. This CDR3 region has 15 residues. Study-wide results and limits: With monozygotic twins, out-of-frame TCR alpha sharing exceeded what models estimated. With beta out-of-frame sequences, excess sharing by twins was weaker. Zero-insertion findings could be partly confounded by invariant cells (MAIT and iNKT cells).

TCRdb reprocessed the 5' RACE reads via MiXCR and lists one record per CDR3 protein. Among around 240,000 distinct CDR3 sequences listed, about 11% were seen once. The chain uses TRBV6-1 and TRBJ1-4, with D possibly TRBD1 on 5 matching bases. The sample consisted of memory T cells sorted from blood. The source of this sequence is a man aged 50 to 60 in good health. The CDR3 protein is CASSVNPGGNEKLFF. CDR3 sequence (DNA): TGTGCCAGCAGTGTAAACCCGGGGGGTAATGAAAAACTGTTTTTT.